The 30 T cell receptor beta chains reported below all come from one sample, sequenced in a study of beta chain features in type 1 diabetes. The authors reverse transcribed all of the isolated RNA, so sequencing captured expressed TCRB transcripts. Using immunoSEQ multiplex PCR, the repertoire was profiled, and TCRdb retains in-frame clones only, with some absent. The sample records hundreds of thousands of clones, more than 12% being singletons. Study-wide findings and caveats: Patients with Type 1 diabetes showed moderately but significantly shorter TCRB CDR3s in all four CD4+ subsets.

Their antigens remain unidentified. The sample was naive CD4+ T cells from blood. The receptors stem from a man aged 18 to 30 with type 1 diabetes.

This CDR3 reads CASRTTGELFF. CDR3 coding DNA: TGTGCCAGCAGAACCACCGGGGAGCTGTTTTTT. The chain combines TRBV7-9 with TRBJ2-2; no clear D. CDR3 size: 11 residues. The germline V and J ends were trimmed by 6 bases and 4 bases, with 3 bases remaining between them. CDR1 and CDR2 (germline): SEHNR, FQNEAQ (reference sequence). Using reference TRBV7-9 and TRBJ2-2 for the parts outside the CDR3, the full variable domain is DTGVSQNPRHKITKRGQNVTFRCDPISEHNRLYWYRQTLGQGPEFLTYFQNEAQLEKSRLLSDRFSAERPKGSFSTLEIQRTEQGDSAMYLCASRTTGELFFGEGSRLTVL.

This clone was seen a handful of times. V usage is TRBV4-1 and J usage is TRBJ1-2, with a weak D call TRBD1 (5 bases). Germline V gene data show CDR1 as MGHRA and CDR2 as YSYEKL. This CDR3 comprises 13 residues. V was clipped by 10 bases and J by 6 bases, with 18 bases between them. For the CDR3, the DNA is TGCGCCACCACGGGGCGCCTAGGCGATGGCTACACCTTC. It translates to CATTGRLGDGYTF.

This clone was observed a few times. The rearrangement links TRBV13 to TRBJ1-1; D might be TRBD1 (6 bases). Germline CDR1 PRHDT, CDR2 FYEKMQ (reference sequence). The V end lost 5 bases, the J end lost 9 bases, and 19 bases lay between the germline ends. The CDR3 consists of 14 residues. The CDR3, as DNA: TGTGCCAGCAGCGGGAACCGGGACATACCCCAAGCTTTCTTT. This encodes CASSGNRDIPQAFF.

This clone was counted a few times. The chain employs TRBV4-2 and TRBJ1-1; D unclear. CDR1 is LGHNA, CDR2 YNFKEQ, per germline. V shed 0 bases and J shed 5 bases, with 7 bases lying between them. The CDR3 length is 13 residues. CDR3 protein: CASSQDGWTEAFF. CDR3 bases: TGTGCCAGCAGCCAAGATGGCTGGACTGAAGCTTTCTTT.

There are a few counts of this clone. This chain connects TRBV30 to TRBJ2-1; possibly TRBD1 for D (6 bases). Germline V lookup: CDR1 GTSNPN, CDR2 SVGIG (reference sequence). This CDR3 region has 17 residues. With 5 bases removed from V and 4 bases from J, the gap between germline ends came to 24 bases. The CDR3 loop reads CAWLPYEQGASYNEQFF. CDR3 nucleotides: TGTGCCTGGCTTCCGTACGAACAGGGAGCTAGTTACAATGAGCAGTTCTTC.

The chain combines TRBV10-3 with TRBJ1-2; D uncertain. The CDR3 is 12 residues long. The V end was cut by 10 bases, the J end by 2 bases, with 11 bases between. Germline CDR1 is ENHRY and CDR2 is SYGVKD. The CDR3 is CATLGGNYGYTF. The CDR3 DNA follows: TGTGCCACCCTGGGCGGCAACTATGGCTACACCTTC.

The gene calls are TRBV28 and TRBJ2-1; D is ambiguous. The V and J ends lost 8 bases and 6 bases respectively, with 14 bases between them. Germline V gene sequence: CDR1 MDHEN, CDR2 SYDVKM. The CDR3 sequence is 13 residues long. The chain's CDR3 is CASLARARNEQFF. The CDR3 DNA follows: TGTGCCAGCCTCGCTCGGGCGCGCAATGAGCAGTTCTTC.

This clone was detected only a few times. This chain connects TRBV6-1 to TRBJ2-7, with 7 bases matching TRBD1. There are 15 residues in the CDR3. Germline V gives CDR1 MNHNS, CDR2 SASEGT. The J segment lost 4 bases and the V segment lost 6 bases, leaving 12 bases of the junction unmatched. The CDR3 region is CASRPSEGGWYEQYF. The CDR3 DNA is TGTGCCAGCAGGCCCTCTGAAGGGGGCTGGTACGAGCAGTACTTC.

The CDR3 is CASSLVPGKDNEQFF. The CDR3 DNA reads as TGTGCCAGCAGCTTAGTTCCAGGGAAGGACAATGAGCAGTTCTTC. The chain couples TRBV7-9 to TRBJ2-1; possible D gene TRBD1, 5 bases. CDR1 SEHNR and CDR2 FQNEAQ come from the germline V gene (reference sequence). The V end lost 1 base, the J end lost 5 bases, and 12 bases lay between the germline ends. The CDR3 sequence is 15 residues long.

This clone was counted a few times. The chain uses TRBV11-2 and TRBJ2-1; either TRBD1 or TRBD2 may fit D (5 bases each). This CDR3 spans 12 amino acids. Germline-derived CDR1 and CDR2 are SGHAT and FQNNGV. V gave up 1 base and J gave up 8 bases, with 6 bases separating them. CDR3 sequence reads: CASSLVGHEQFF. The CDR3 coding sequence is TGTGCCAGCAGCTTAGTGGGACATGAGCAGTTCTTC.

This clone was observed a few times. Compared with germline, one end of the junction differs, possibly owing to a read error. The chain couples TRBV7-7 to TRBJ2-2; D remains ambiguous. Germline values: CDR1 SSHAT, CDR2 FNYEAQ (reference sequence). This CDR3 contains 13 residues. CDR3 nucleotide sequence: TGTGCTAGCAGCTTCGAGGCTGGCGGGGAGCTGTTTTTT. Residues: CASSFEAGGELFF.

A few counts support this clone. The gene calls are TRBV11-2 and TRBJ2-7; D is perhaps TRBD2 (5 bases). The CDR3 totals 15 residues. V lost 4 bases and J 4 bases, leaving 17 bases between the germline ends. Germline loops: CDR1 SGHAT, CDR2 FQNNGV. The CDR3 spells CASSYPGVGSYEQYF. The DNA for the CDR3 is TGTGCCAGCAGCTACCCCGGGGTAGGGTCGTACGAGCAGTACTTC.

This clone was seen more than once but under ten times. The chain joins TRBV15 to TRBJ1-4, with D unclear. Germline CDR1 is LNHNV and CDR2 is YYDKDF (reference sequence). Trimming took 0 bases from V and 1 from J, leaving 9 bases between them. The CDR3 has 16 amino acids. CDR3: CATSRDRGVTNEKLFF. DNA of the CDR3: TGTGCCACCAGCAGAGATCGGGGAGTAACTAATGAAAAACTGTTTTTT.

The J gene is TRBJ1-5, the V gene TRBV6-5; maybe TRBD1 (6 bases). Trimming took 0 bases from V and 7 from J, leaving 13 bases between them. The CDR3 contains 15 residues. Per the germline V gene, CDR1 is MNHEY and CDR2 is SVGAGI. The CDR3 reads CASSYSGGPGQPQHF. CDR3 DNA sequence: TGTGCCAGCAGTTACTCGGGGGGGCCCGGGCAGCCCCAGCATTTT.

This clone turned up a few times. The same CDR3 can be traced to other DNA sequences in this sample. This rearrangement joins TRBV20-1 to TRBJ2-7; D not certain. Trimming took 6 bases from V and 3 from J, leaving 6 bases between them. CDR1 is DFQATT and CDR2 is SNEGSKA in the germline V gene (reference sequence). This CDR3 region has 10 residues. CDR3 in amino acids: CSASDYEQYF. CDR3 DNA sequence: TGCAGTGCCTCAGACTACGAGCAGTACTTC.

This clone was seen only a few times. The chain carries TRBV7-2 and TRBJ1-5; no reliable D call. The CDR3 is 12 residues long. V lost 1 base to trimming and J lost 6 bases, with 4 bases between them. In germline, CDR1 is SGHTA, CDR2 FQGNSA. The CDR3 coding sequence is TGTGCCAGCAGCTTAGATCTTCAGCCCCAGCATTTT. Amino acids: CASSLDLQPQHF.

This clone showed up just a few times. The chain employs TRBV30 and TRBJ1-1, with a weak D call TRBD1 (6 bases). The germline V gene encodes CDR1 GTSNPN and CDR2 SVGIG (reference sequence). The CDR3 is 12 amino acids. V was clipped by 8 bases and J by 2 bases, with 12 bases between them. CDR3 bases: TGTGCCGTGACAGGTTATAACACTGAAGCTTTCTTT. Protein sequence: CAVTGYNTEAFF. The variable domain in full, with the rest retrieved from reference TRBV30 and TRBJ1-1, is SQTIHQWPATLVQPVGSPLSLECTVEGTSNPNLYWYRQAAGRGLQLLFYSVGIGQISSEVPQNLSASRPQDRQFILSSKKLLLSDSGFYLCAVTGYNTEAFFGQGTRLTVV.

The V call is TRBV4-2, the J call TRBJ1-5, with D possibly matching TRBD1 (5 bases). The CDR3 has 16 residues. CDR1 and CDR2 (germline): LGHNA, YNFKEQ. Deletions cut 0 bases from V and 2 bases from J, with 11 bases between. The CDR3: CASSQEGAFGNQPQHF. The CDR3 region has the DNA TGTGCCAGCAGCCAAGAAGGGGCATTCGGCAATCAGCCCCAGCATTTT.

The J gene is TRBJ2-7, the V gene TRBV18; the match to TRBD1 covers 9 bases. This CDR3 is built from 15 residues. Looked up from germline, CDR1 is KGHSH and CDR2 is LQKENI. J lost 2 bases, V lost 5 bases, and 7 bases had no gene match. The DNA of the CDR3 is TGTGCCAGCTCATCCCGGGACAGGGTCCCCTACGAGCAGTACTTC. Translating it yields CASSSRDRVPYEQYF. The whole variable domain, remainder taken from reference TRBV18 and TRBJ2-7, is NAGVMQNPRHLVRRRGQEARLRCSPMKGHSHVYWYRQLPEEGLKFMVYLQKENIIDESGMPKERFSAEFPKEGPSILRIQQVVRGDSAAYFCASSSRDRVPYEQYFGPGTRLTVT.

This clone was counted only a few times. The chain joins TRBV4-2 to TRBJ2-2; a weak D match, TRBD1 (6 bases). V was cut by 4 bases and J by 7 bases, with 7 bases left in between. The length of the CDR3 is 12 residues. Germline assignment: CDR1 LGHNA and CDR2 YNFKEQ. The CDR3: CASSLQGGELFF. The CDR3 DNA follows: TGTGCCAGCAGCCTACAGGGCGGGGAGCTGTTTTTT.

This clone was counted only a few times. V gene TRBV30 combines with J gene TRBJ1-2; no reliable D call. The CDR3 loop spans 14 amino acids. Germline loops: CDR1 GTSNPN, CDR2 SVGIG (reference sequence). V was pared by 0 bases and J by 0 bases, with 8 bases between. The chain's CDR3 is CAWSVRNTNYGYTF. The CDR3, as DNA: TGTGCCTGGAGTGTGCGGAATACTAACTATGGCTACACCTTC. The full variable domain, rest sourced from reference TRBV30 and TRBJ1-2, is SQTIHQWPATLVQPVGSPLSLECTVEGTSNPNLYWYRQAAGRGLQLLFYSVGIGQISSEVPQNLSASRPQDRQFILSSKKLLLSDSGFYLCAWSVRNTNYGYTFGSGTRLTVV.

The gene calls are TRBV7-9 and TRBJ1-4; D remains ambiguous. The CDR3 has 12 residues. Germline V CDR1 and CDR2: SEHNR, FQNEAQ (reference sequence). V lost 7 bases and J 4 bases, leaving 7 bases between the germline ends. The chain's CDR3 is CASTPGNEKLFF. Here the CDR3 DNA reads TGTGCCAGCACCCCCGGTAATGAAAAACTGTTTTTT.

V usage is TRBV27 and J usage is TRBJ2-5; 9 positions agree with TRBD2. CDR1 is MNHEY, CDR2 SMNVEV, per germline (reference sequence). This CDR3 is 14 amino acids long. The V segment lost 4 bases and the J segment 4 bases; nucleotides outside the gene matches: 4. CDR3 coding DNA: TGTGCCAGCAGTTCTAGCGGGGTGGTAGAGACCCAGTACTTC. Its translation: CASSSSGVVETQYF.

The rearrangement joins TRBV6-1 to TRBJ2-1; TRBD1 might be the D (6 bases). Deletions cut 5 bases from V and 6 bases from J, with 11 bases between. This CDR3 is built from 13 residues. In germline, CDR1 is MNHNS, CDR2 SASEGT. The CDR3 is CASSYQQGNEQFF. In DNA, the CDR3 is TGTGCCAGCAGTTATCAACAGGGCAATGAGCAGTTCTTC.

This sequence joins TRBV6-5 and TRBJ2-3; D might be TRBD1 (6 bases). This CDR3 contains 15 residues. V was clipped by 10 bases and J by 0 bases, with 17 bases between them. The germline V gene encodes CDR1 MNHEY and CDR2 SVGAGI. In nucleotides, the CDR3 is TGTGCCATCGTACAGGGAGACCCTAGCACAGATACGCAGTATTTT. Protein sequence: CAIVQGDPSTDTQYF.

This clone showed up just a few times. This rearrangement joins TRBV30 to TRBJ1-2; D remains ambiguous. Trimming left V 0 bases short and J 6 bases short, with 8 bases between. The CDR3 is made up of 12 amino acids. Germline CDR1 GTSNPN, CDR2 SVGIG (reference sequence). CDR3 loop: CAWSVRANGYTF. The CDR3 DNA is TGTGCCTGGAGTGTACGAGCAAATGGCTACACCTTC.

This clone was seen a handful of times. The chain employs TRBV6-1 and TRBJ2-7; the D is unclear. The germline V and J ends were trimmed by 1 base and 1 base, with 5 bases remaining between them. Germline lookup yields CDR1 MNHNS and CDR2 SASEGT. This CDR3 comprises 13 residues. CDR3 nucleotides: TGTGCCAGCAGTGAAGGGTCGTCCTACGAGCAGTACTTC. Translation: CASSEGSSYEQYF.

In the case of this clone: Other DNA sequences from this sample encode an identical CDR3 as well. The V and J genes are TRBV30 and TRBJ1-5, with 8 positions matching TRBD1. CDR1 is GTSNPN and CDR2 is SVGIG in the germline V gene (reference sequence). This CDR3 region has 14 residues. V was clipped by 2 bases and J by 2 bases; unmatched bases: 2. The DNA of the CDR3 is TGTGCCTGGAGTCCGGGACAGGGCAATCAGCCCCAGCATTTT. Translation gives CAWSPGQGNQPQHF.

CDR3 DNA sequence: TGTGCCAGCAGCTTAGGACAGGGGGCGCGTGGCTACACCTTC. Translating gives CASSLGQGARGYTF. V gene TRBV7-2 combines with J gene TRBJ1-2; 10 nucleotides align to TRBD1. Germline CDR1 reads SGHTA; CDR2 reads FQGNSA. The junction had 3 bases not matched to a gene; V was cut back by 1 base and J by 7 bases. The CDR3 loop spans 14 amino acids.

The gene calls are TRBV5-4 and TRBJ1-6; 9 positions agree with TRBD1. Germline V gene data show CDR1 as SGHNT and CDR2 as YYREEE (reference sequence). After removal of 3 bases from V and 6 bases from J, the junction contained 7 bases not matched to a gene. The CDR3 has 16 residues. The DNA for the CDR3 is TGTGCCAGCAGCTCTGGGACAGGGTGGAGTAATTCACCCCTCCACTTT. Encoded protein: CASSSGTGWSNSPLHF.